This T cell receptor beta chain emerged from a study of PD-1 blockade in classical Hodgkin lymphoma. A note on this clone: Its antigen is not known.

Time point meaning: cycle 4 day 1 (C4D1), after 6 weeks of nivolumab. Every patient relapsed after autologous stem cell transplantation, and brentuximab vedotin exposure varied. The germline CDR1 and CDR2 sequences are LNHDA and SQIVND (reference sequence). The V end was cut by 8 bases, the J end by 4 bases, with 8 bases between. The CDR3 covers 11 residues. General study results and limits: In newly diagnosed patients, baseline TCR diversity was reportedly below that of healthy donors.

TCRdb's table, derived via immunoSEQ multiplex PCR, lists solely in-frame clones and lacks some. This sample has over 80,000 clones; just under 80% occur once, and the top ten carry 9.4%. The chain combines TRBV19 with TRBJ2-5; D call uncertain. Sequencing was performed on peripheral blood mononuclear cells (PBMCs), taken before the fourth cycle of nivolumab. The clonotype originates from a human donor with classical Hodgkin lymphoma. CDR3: CASARRETQYF. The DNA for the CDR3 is TGTGCCAGTGCTCGCCGAGAGACCCAGTACTTC.